This paragraph reports one T cell receptor beta chain. This receptor's antigen is unknown. No much larger clone is present one base from it, and per-base qualities are unavailable. The identical CDR3 is also encoded by other nucleotide sequences in the sample. The sample is drawn from a study of T cell responses to AZD1222 COVID-19 vaccine (TCRdb year 2021). Some background on the complete study: AZD1222 recipients with second doses at about 4 weeks or about 12 weeks were pooled, because spike-specific TCR depth and breadth did not differ between schedules. Enrollment into the trials was organized by age into subgroups of 18-55, 56-69 and 70-plus years, and those subgroups contained roughly 150, 30 and 60 TCR-sequenced participants, respectively. TCR sequencing covered roughly 230 trial participants: around 210 given two doses of AZD1222 and 26 given two doses of MenACWY control vaccine. General findings and caveats noted by the study authors: A significant rise in spike-specific TCR breadth and depth was observed after two AZD1222 doses relative to day 0 and relative to MenACWY recipients. Participants were mostly white British, with more females than males. The authors suggested clonal diversity may have been underestimated. In the small 56-69-year group, the increase in depth fell short of significance, most likely because of low power. Conclusions about previously exposed vaccinees were limited because only a handful of AZD1222 recipients were SARS-CoV-2 seropositive at baseline. Because no samples from the day 14 peak response were available, repertoires could be characterized only after the peak T cell response. Vaccine-associated CD4 TCRs spanned the whole spike protein, with dominant responses in regions 160-218 and 743-854. Nearly half of unique spike-specific TCRs reportedly recognized epitopes outside regions mutated in the B.1.351 and B.1.1.7 variants.

The CDR3 regions of human TCRbeta chains were analyzed by immunosequencing. The authors' pipeline ran thus. TCRs in the repertoires were matched against a reference library of SARS-CoV-2-specific TCRs that had been generated with the MIRA antigen-specificity platform. Breadth meant the fraction of unique TCRs that were SARS-CoV-2-associated, whereas depth meant the fraction of total T cells that were SARS-CoV-2-associated. Using the MIRA data, each spike-specific TCR was assigned both to the spike region to which the TCR was reactive and to a CD4 or CD8 class. Log10-transformed breadth and depth values were compared by one-way ANOVA with Sidak's multiple comparisons tests. TCRdb carries this immuneACCESS record with in-frame sequences only. Its versions omit some clonotypes, under half of them owing to an unresolved V gene in the studies checked, with the rest unexplained. That table gives V, J and clone size, and the DNA gave D and trimming. Across this sample there are about 130,000 clones, with roughly 94% seen only once. The ten largest clones capture around 1.9% of the sample.

This sample's time point label indicates: baseline before first vaccination. Samples from vaccinated people were obtained from the UK trials COV001 and COV002, which included a single-blind randomized controlled phase 2/3 trial of AZD1222 (ChAdOx1 nCoV-19) in healthy adults. For TCRbeta chain sequencing, PBMC samples were collected from trial participants at day 0 and at day 28 after the second dose. The sequence derives from an adult in good health. Material: peripheral blood, obtained on day 0 of AZD1222 vaccination.

The CDR3 here reads CASSLAGMNTEAFF. The base sequence is TGCGCCAGCAGCTTGGCGGGAATGAACACTGAAGCTTTCTTT. The chain was built from TRBV5-1 and TRBJ1-1; the D gene identity is not certain. Trimming removed 0 bases from V and 0 bases from J, leaving 6 bases between the germline ends. CDR1 SGHRS and CDR2 YFSETQ were looked up in the germline V gene. Counted from cysteine to phenylalanine, this CDR3 has 14 amino acids. The kept DNA is CDR3 alone, 42 bases in frame from the first base. This CDR3, with the reference TRBV5-1 and TRBJ1-1 proteins standing in past its ends, gives the full variable domain KAGVTQTPRYLIKTRGQQVTLSCSPISGHRSVSWYQQTPGQGLQFLFEYFSETQRNKGNFPGRFSGRQFSNSRSEMNVSTLELGDSALYLCASSLAGMNTEAFFGQGTRLTVV.